This T cell receptor (beta chain) was sequenced for a study of post-analysis software for immune sequencing data (dated by TCRdb to 2013 to 2016). With regard to the full study: Recorded disease courses included relapsing-remitting, secondary progressive and progressive-relapsing multiple sclerosis, with some patients lacking subtype annotation. The multiple sclerosis patient repertoires were compared with about a dozen previously published healthy control repertoires from donors aged 6 to 25 years. A subset of samples was prepared in parallel using single-end sample barcoding, then pooled and co-amplified after Illumina adapter ligation.

With regard to this clonotype: What this receptor recognizes is not known. No base qualities exist here, and no much larger clone lies one base off it.

On the study overall, not on this receptor specifically: Significantly lower normalized Chao1 diversity was found in multiple sclerosis patients than in controls, suggesting substantial peripheral T-cell clonal expansion. Direct clustering with F measure revealed strong co-clustering of samples prepared in the same batch, which led to a batch-effect correction. The multiple sclerosis patient group was slightly younger than the control group.

The method was PCR. Data came from an Illumina HiSeq 2500. To reduce PCR and sequencing biases, unique molecular identifiers were incorporated into the TCR beta cDNA libraries. Around 500,000 cDNA molecules were obtained for every 1 to 10 million input T cells, so each molecule roughly corresponded to one T cell. Patient libraries were prepared and sequenced with the same protocol used for the earlier healthy control dataset. Within a given batch, samples were prepared together, multiplexed and sequenced on the same HiSeq lane. As for the original processing: MIGEC was used to process the raw barcoded reads, and molecular identifier groups with only a single read were discarded before consensus assembly and CDR3 extraction. VDJtools was used for post-analysis of the clonotype tables, with diversity normalized by down-sampling every dataset to the smallest sample size. To correct batch-related cross-sample contamination, repertoire overlap clustering matched CDR3 amino acid sequences but not nucleotide sequences. TCRdb handled the public reads itself, with Q25 trimming in fastp and clone calling in MiXCR, and kept productive beta chains. Rows are combined by CDR3 protein, so each entry shows the most common genes and DNA. TCRdb, not the authors, supplied the V and J calls. Here the sample has about 200,000 distinct CDR3 sequences; approximately 30% occur a single time. About 3.4% of the sample belongs to the ten largest clones.

To demonstrate the VDJtools post-analysis software, TCR beta repertoires were profiled from the peripheral blood of about 13 young patients with multiple sclerosis. The multiple sclerosis patients were children and adolescents between roughly 6 and 17 years of age. Sequencing used blood. The sequence was obtained from a girl aged 2-17 years with multiple sclerosis.

In nucleotide form, the sequence is TGTGCCACCTCATCTGGGGGACAGGGGGCAAACGAGCAGTACTTC. Its protein reads: CATSSGGQGANEQYF. The chain joins TRBV6-1 to TRBJ2-5; 12 nucleotides in the junction match TRBD1. The end of the DNA fits TRBJ2-7 better, so the J call may be wrong. The CDR3 covers 15 residues, taking in both the cysteine and the phenylalanine. Just CDR3 DNA is preserved here, 45 bases in frame from base 1. Looking up the germline V gene yields CDR1 MNHNS and CDR2 SASEGT.